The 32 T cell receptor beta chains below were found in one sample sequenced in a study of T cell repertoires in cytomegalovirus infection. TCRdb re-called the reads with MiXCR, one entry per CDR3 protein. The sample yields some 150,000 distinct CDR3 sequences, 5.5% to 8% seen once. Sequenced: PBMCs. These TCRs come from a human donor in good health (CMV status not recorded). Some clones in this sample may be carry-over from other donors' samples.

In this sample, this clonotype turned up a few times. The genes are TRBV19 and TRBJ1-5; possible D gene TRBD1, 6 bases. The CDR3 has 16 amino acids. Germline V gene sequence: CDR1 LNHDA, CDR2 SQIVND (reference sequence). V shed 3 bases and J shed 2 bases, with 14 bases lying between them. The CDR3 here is CASSMHGQLRNQPQHF. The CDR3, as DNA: TGTGCCAGTAGTATGCACGGACAGCTACGCAATCAGCCCCAGCATTTT.

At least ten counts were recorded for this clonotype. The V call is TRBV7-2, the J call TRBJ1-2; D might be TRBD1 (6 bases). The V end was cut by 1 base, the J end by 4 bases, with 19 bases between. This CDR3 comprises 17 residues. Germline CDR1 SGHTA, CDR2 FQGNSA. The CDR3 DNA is TGTGCCAGCAGCTTAGACTCTTTGGAAACAGGGCCCTATGGCTACACCTTC. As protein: CASSLDSLETGPYGYTF.

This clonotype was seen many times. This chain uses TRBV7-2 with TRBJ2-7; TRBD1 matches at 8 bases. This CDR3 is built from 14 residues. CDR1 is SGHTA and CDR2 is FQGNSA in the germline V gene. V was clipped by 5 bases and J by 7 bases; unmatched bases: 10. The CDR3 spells CASSHGTGVGEQYF. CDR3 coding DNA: TGTGCCAGCAGCCATGGGACAGGTGTGGGGGAGCAGTACTTC. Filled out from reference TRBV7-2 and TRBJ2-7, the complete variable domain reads GAGVSQSPSNKVTEKGKDVELRCDPISGHTALYWYRQSLGQGLEFLIYFQGNSAPDKSGLPSDRFSAERTGGSVSTLTIQRTQQEDSAVYLCASSHGTGVGEQYFGPGTRLTVT.

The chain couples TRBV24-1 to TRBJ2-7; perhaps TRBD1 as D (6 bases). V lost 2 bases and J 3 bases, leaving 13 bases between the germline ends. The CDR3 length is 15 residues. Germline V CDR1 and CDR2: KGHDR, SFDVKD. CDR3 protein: CATSDSGDRSYEQYF. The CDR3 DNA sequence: TGTGCCACCAGTGATTCTGGAGACAGGAGCTACGAGCAGTACTTC.

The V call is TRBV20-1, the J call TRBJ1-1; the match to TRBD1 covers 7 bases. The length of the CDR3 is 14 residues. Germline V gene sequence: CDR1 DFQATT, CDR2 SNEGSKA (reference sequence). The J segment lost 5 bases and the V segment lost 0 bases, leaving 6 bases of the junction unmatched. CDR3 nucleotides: TGCAGTGCTAGAGACGACAGGGAATTGACTGAAGCTTTCTTT. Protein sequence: CSARDDRELTEAFF.

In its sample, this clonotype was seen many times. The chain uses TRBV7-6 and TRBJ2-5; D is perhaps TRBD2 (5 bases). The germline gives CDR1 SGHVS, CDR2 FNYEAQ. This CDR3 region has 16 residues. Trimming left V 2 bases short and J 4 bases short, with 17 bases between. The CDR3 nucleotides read TGTGCCAGCAGCTTAAGTCCGGGGTTAGATGGAGAGACCCAGTACTTC. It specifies CASSLSPGLDGETQYF.

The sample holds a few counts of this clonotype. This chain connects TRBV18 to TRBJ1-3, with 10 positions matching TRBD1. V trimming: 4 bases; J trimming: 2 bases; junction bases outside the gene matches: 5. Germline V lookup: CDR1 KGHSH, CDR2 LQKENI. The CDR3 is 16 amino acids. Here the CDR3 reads CASSRPGQGPGNTIYF. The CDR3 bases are TGTGCCAGCTCACGGCCGGGACAGGGGCCTGGAAACACCATATATTTT.

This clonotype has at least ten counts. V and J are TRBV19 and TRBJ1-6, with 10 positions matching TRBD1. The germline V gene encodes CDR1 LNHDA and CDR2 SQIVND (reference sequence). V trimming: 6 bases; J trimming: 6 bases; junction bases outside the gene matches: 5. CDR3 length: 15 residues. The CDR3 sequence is CASRRQGARNSPLHF. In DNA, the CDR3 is TGTGCCAGTAGAAGACAGGGGGCACGTAATTCACCCCTCCACTTT.

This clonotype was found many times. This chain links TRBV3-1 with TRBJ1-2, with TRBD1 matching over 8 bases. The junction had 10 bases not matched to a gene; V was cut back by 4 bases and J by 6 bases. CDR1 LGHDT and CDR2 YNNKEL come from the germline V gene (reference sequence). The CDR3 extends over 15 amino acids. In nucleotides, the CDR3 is TGTGCCAGCAGCCCCTCTCCAGGGGGCTGGAATGGCTACACCTTC. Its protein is CASSPSPGGWNGYTF.

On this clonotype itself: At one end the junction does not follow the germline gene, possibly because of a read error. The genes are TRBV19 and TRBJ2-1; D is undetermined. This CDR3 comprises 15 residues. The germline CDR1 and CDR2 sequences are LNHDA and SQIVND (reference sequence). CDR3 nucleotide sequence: TGTGCCAGTAGCCTCCCCCGGAGCTCCTACAATGAGCAGTTATTC. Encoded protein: CASSLPRSSYNEQLF. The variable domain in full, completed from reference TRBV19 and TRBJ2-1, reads DGGITQSPKYLFRKEGQNVTLSCEQNLNHDAMYWYRQDPGQGLRLIYYSQIVNDFQKGDIAEGYSVSREKKESFPLTVTSAQKNPTAFYLCASSLPRSSYNEQLFGPGTRLTVL.

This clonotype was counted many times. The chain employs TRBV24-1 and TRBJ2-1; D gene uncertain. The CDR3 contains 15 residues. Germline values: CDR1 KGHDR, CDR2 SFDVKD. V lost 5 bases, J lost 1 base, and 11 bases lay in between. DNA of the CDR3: TGTGCCACCAGTGTCCGAACGGATTCCTACAATGAGCAGTTCTTC. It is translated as CATSVRTDSYNEQFF.

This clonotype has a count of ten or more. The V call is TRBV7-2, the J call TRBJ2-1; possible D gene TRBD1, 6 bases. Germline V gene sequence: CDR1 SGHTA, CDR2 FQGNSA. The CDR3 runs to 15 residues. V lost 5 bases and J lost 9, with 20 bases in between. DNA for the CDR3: TGTGCCAGCAGCGCCGAGGGGGACACGTCGGCTGAGCAGTTCTTC. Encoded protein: CASSAEGDTSAEQFF.

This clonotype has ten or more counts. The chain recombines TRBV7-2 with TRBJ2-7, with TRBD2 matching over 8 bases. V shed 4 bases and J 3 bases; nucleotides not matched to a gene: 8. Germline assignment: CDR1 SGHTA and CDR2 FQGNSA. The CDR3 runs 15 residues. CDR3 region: CASSSQLAEGYEQYF. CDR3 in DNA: TGTGCCAGCAGCTCGCAACTAGCGGAAGGCTACGAGCAGTACTTC.

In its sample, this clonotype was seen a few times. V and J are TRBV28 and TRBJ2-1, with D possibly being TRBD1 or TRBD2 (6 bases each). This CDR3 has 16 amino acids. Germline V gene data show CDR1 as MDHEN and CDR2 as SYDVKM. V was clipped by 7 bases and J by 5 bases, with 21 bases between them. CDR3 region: CASNTLGGGGDNEQFF. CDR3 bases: TGTGCCAGCAATACGTTAGGAGGGGGTGGTGACAATGAGCAGTTCTTC.

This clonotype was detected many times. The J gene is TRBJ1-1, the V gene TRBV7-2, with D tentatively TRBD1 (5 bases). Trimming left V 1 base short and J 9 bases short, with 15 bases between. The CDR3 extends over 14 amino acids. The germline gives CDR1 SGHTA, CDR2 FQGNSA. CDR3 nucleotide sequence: TGTGCCAGCAGCTTAGTCCTGGGACGGTTTAAAGCTTTCTTT. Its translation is CASSLVLGRFKAFF.

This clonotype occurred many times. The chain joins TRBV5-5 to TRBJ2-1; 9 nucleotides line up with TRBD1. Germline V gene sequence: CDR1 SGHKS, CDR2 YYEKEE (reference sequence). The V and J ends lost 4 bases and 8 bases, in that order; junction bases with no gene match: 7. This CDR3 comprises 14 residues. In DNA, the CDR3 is TGTGCCAGCAGCCCGGGACAGGGTACGTATGAGCAGTTCTTC. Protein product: CASSPGQGTYEQFF.

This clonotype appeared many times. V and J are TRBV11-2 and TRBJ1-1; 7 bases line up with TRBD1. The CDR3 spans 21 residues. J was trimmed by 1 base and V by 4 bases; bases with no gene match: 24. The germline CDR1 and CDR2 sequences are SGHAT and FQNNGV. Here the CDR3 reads CASSSRFQISPRGTANTEAFF. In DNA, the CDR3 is TGTGCCAGCAGCTCTAGATTCCAGATTTCGCCCAGGGGGACAGCGAACACTGAAGCTTTCTTT. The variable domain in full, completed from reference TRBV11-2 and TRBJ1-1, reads EAGVAQSPRYKIIEKRQSVAFWCNPISGHATLYWYQQILGQGPKLLIQFQNNGVVDDSQLPKDRFSAERLKGVDSTLKIQPAKLEDSAVYLCASSSRFQISPRGTANTEAFFGQGTRLTVV.

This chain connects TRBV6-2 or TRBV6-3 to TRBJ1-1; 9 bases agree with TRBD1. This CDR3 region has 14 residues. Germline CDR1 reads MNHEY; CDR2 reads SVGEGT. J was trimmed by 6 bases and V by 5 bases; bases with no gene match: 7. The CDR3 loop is CASSPRGTGSEAFF. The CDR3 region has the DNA TGTGCCAGCAGTCCACGAGGGACAGGGTCTGAAGCTTTCTTT.

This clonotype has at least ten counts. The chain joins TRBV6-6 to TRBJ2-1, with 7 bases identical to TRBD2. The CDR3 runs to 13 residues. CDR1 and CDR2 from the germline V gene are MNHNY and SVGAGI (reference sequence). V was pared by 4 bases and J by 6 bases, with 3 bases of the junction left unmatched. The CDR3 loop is CASSWGGSNEQFF. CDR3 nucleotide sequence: TGTGCCAGCAGTTGGGGCGGGAGCAATGAGCAGTTCTTC.

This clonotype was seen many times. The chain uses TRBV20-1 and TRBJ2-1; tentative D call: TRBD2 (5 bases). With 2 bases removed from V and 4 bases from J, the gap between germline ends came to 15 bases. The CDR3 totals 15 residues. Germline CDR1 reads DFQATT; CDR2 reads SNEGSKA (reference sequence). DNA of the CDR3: TGCAGTGCTAGATCGGGATCATGGGCTTACAATGAGCAGTTCTTC. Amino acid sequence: CSARSGSWAYNEQFF.

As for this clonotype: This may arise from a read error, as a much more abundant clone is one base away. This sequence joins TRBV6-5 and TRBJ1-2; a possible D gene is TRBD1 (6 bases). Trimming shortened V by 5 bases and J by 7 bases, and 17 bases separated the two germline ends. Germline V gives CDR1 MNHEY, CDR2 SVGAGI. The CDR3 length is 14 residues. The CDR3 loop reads CASSPRTAGGGYTF. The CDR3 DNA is TGTGCCAGCAGTCCCAGGACAGCCGGGGGTGGCTACACCTTC.

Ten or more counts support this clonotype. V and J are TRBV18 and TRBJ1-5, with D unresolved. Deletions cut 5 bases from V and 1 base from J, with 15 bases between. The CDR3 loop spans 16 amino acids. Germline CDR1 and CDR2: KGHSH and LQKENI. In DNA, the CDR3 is TGTGCCAGCTCATCCTACATGGCCCAAAGCAATCAGCCCCAGCATTTT. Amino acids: CASSSYMAQSNQPQHF.

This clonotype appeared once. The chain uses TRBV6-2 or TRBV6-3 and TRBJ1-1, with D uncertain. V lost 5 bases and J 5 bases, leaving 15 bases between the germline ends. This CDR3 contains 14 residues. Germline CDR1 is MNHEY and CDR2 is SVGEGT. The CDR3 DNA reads TGTGCCAGCAGTCGGGCAGGCCCATGGACTGAAGCTTTCTTT. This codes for CASSRAGPWTEAFF.

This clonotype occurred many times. The CDR3 DNA is TGTGCCAGCAGCTGGACAGGGAACACTGAAGCTTTCTTT. It codes for CASSWTGNTEAFF. This chain links TRBV7-2 with TRBJ1-1, with TRBD1 matching over 7 bases. J was trimmed by 1 base and V by 4 bases; bases with no gene match: 0. The germline gives CDR1 SGHTA, CDR2 FQGNSA. The length of the CDR3 is 13 residues.

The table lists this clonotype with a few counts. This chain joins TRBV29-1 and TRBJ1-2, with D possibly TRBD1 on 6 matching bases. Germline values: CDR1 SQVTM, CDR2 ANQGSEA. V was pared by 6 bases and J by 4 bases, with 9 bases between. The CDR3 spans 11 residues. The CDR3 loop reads CSVEQGYGYTF. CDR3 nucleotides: TGCAGCGTAGAACAGGGCTATGGCTACACCTTC.

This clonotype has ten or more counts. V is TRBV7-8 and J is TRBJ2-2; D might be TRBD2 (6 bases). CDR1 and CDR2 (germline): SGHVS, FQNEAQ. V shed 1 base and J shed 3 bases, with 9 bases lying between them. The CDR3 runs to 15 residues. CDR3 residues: CASSLDGEDTGELFF. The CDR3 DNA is TGTGCCAGCAGCTTAGACGGGGAGGACACCGGGGAGCTGTTTTTT.

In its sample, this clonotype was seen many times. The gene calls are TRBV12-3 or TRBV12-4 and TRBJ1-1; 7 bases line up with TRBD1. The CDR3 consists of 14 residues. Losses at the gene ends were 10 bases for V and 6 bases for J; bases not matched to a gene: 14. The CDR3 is CATRQGGGVAEAFF. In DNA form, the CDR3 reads TGTGCCACACGACAGGGAGGGGGGGTTGCTGAAGCTTTCTTT.

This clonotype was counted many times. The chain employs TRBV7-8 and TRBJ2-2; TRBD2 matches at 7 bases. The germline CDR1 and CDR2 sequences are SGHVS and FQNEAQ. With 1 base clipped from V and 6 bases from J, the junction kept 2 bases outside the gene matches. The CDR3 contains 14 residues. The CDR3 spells CASSLVGGAGELFF. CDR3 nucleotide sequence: TGTGCCAGCAGCTTAGTGGGGGGGGCCGGGGAGCTGTTTTTT.

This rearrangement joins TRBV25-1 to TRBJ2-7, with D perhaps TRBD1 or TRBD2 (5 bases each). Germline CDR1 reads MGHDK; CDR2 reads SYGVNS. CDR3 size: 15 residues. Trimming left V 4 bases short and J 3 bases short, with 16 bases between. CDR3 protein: CASSVLGGAGYEQYF. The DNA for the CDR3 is TGTGCCAGCAGTGTCCTTGGGGGAGCCGGCTACGAGCAGTACTTC.

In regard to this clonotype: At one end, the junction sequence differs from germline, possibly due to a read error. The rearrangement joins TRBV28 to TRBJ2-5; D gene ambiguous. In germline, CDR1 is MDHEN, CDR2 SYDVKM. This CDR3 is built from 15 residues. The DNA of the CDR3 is TGTGGCAGCAGTTTACTCCGGATGTTTGGAGAGACCCAGTACTTC. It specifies CGSSLLRMFGETQYF.

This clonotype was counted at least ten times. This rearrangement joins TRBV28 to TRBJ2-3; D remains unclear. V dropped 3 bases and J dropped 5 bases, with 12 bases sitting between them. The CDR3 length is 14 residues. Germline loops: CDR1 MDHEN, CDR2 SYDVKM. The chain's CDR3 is CASSFYGERDTQYF. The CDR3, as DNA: TGTGCCAGCAGTTTCTATGGTGAGAGAGATACGCAGTATTTT.

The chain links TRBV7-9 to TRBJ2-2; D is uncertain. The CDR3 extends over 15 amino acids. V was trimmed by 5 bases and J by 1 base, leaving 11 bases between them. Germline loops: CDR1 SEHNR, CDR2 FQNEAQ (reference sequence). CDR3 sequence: CASSQSPLNTGELFF. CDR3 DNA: TGTGCCAGCAGCCAAAGCCCGCTGAACACCGGGGAGCTGTTTTTT.